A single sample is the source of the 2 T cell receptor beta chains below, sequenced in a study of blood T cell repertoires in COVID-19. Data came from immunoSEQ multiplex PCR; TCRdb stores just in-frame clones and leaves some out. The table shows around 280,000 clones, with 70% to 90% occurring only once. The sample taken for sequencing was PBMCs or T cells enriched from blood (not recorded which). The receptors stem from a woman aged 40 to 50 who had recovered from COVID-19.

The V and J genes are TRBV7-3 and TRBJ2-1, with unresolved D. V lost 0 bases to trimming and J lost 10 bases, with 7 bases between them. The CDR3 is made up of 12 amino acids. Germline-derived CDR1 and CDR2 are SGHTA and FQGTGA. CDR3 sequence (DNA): TGTGCCAGCAGCTTAACGCTGGGCGAGCAGTTCTTC. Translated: CASSLTLGEQFF.

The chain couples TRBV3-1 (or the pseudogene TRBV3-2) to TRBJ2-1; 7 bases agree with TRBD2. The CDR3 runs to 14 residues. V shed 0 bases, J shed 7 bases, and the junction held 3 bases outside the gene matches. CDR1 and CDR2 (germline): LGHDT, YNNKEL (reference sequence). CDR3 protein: CASSQEGTINEQFF. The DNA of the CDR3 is TGTGCCAGCAGCCAAGAGGGGACTATAAATGAGCAGTTCTTC.